This entry lists 2 T cell receptor beta chains sequenced from one sample in a study of long-term antiretroviral therapy in people with HIV. They ran version v3.0 of the immunoSEQ assay at survey level. Here immunoSEQ multiplex PCR was the method, and the copy in TCRdb shows in-frame clones only, minus some. The profile covers 24,000 or so clones, with more than 75% appearing a single time and around 5% taken by the ten largest. Sequenced here: unsorted PBMCs, sampled 0.5 years after starting antiretroviral therapy. The receptor source for this set is a woman aged 40 to 50 with HIV.

The rearrangement joins TRBV28 to TRBJ2-7, with D possibly being TRBD1 (6 bases). Trimming stripped 5 bases from V and 0 bases from J, with 14 bases between. CDR3 length: 15 amino acids. Germline V gene data show CDR1 as MDHEN and CDR2 as SYDVKM. CDR3 in DNA: TGTGCCAGCAGTCGGACAGCGGTAGGCTCCTACGAGCAGTACTTC. It encodes CASSRTAVGSYEQYF.

V and J are TRBV7-2 and TRBJ1-6; possible D gene TRBD1, 5 bases. Germline V gives CDR1 SGHTA, CDR2 FQGNSA. The V end lost 4 bases, the J end lost 8 bases, and 12 bases lay between the germline ends. The CDR3 extends over 14 amino acids. The chain's CDR3 is CASSSPRGDSPLHF. CDR3 nucleotide sequence: TGTGCCAGCAGCTCCCCCCGGGGGGATTCACCCCTCCACTTT.